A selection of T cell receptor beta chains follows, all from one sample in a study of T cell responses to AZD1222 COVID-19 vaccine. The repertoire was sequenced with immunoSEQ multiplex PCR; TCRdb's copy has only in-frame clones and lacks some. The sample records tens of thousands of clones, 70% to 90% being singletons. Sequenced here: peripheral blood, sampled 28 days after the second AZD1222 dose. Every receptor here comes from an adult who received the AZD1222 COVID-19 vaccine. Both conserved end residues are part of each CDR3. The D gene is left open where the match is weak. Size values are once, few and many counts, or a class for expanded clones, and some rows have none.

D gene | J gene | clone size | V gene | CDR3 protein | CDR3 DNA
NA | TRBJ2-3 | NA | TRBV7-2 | CASSPPGTQDTQYF | TGTGCCAGCAGCCCACCAGGGACCCAAGATACGCAGTATTTT
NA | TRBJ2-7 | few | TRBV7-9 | CASSFEGDTYEQYF | TGTGCCAGCAGCTTCGAGGGGGACACCTACGAGCAGTACTTC
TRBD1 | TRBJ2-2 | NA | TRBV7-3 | CASSLLGTGAGELFF | TGTGCCAGCAGCTTATTAGGGACAGGGGCCGGGGAGCTGTTTTTT
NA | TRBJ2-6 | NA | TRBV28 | CASGIRPGLGGNVLTF | TGTGCCAGCGGAATCCGGCCAGGGCTCGGCGGCAACGTCCTGACTTTC
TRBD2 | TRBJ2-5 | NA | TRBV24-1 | CATSDSGLAGETQYF | TGTGCCACCAGTGATTCGGGACTAGCGGGAGAGACCCAGTACTTC
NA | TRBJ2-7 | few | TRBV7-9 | CASSLASKAGYEQYF | TGTGCCAGCAGCTTAGCGAGCAAGGCAGGTTACGAGCAGTACTTC
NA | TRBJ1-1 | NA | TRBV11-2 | CASSALTPGFTEAFF | TGTGCCAGCAGCGCCCTGACCCCAGGGTTCACTGAAGCTTTCTTT
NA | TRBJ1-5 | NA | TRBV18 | CASSLDRLNQPQHF | TGTGCCAGCTCACTTGACAGGCTCAATCAGCCCCAGCATTTT
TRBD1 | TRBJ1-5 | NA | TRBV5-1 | CASSQTGVEPQHF | TGCGCCAGCAGCCAGACAGGGGTTGAGCCCCAGCATTTT
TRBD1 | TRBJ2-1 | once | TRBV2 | CASRPDRVNEQFF | TGTGCCAGCAGGCCCGACAGGGTCAATGAGCAGTTCTTC
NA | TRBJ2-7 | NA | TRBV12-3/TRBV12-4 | CASSLSTYYEQYF | TGTGCCAGCAGTTTATCTACGTACTACGAGCAGTACTTC
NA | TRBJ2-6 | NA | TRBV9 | CASSVGGEQGRSGANVLTF | TGTGCCAGCAGCGTAGGGGGGGAACAGGGCCGCTCTGGGGCCAACGTCCTGACTTTC
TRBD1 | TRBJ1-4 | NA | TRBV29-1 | CSVEVRGPGEKLFF | TGCAGCGTTGAAGTAAGGGGGCCGGGAGAAAAACTGTTTTTT
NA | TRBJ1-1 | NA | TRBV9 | CASSPYGTYDLTAFF | TGTGCCAGCAGCCCTTACGGGACATACGACCTGACAGCTTTCTTT
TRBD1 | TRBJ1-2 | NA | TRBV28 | CASSDYKTGFNGYTF | TGTGCCAGCAGTGACTATAAGACAGGGTTTAATGGCTACACCTTC
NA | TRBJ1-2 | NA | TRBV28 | CASSPPGEGGDGYTF | TGTGCCAGCAGTCCCCCCGGTGAAGGGGGGGATGGCTACACCTTC
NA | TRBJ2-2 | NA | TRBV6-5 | CASSYLQGYELFF | TGTGCCAGCAGTTACCTACAGGGATACGAGCTGTTTTTT
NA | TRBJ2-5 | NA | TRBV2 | CASSEETQYF | TGTGCCAGCAGTGAGGAGACCCAGTACTTC
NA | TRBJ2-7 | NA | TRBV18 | CASSPEIRASYEQYF | TGTGCCAGCTCACCGGAGATACGGGCCTCCTACGAGCAGTACTTC
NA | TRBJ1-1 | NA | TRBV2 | CVVVRLSTEAFF | TGTGTCGTGGTCAGGTTGAGCACTGAAGCTTTCTTT
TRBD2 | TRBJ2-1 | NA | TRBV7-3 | CASSLRAGASYNEQFF | TGTGCCAGCAGCCTAAGAGCGGGGGCGTCGTACAATGAGCAGTTCTTC
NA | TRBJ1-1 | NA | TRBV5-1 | CASSQPLRRTEAFF | TGCGCCAGCAGCCAGCCTTTGAGGCGCACTGAAGCTTTCTTT
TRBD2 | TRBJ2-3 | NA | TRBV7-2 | CASSFSGDPSGTQYF | TGTGCCAGCAGCTTTAGCGGGGACCCATCAGGGACGCAGTATTTT
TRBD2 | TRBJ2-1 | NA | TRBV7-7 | CASSQGTSTYNEQFF | TGTGCTAGCAGCCAAGGGACTAGCACCTACAATGAGCAGTTCTTC
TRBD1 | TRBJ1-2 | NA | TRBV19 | CASSEGQSYGYTF | TGTGCCAGTAGTGAGGGACAGTCCTATGGCTACACCTTC
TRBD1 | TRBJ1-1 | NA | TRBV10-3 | CAISETGTAMNTEAFF | TGTGCCATATCGGAAACCGGGACAGCCATGAACACTGAAGCTTTCTTT
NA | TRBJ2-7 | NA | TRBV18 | CASSPDSGLHEQYF | TGTGCCAGCTCACCAGATTCAGGGCTCCACGAGCAGTACTTC
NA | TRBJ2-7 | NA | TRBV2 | CASSEPGSPYEQYF | TGTGCCAGCAGTGAGCCCGGGAGTCCCTACGAGCAGTACTTC
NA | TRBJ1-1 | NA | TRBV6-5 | CASRQGIGTEAFF | TGTGCCAGCAGACAGGGAATTGGCACTGAAGCTTTCTTT
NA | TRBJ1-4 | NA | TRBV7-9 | CASSLGGSSEKLFF | TGTGCCAGCAGCTTAGGAGGTTCTAGTGAAAAACTGTTTTTT
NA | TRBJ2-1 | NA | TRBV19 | CASSADTRTYNEQFF | TGTGCCAGTAGTGCCGATACTAGGACCTACAATGAGCAGTTCTTC
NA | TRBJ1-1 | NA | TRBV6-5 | CASSYSWQGQAEAFF | TGTGCCAGCAGTTACTCGTGGCAGGGTCAAGCTGAAGCTTTCTTT
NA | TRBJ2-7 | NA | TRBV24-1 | CATSPDGTYEQYF | TGTGCCACCAGTCCCGACGGGACCTACGAGCAGTACTTC
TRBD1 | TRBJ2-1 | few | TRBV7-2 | CASSSGTGEGNEQFF | TGTGCCAGCAGTTCCGGGACAGGCGAGGGGAATGAGCAGTTCTTC
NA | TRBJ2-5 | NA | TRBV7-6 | CASSARGGETQYF | TGTGCCAGCAGCGCTAGGGGGGGGGAGACCCAGTACTTC
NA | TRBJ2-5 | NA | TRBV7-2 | CASSPYGQETQYF | TGTGCCAGCAGTCCTTACGGTCAAGAGACCCAGTACTTC
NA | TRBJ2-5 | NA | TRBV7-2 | CASSYSSALRETQYF | TGTGCCAGCAGCTACAGCTCCGCCTTGAGGGAGACCCAGTACTTC
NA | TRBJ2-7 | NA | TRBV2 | CASSKQGRLEYGEQYF | TGTGCCAGCTCCAAACAGGGAAGACTCGAGTACGGCGAGCAGTACTTC
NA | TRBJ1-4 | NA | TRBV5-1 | CASSSWTDNEKLFF | TGCGCCAGCAGCTCTTGGACAGATAATGAAAAACTGTTTTTT
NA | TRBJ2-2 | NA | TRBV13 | CASSLRDSGELFF | TGTGCCAGCAGCTTAAGGGATTCCGGGGAGCTGTTTTTT
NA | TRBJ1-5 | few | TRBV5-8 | CASSLRVRDNQPQHF | TGTGCCAGCAGCTTACGGGTTAGGGACAATCAGCCCCAGCATTTT
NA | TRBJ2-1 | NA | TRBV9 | CASSVAGANNEQFF | TGTGCCAGCAGCGTAGCGGGGGCGAACAATGAGCAGTTCTTC
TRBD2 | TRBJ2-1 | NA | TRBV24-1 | CATSDITSGGNNEQFF | TGTGCCACCAGTGATATAACTAGCGGGGGCAACAATGAGCAGTTCTTC
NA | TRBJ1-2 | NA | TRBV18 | CASLDQGNGYTF | TGTGCCAGCTTGGATCAGGGAAATGGCTACACCTTC
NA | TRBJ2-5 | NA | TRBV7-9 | CASSSSGAETQYF | TGTGCCAGCAGCTCTTCAGGGGCGGAGACCCAGTACTTC
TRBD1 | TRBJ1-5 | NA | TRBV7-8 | CASSTQTGNQPQHF | TGTGCCAGCAGCACCCAGACAGGGAATCAGCCCCAGCATTTT
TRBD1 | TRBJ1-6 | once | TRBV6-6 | CASSRDSLFGSPLHF | TGTGCCAGCAGCCGGGACAGTTTATTCGGTTCACCCCTCCACTTT